The T cell receptor beta chain under discussion was sequenced for a study of blood T cell repertoires in COVID-19. Original analysis: Counts of nucleated cells, estimated from reference gene primer amplification, were obtained. The table came from immunoSEQ multiplex PCR; TCRdb's copy has only in-frame clones and leaves some out. V and J calls and clone size come straight from that table; D and trimming were deduced from the DNA. Of roughly 290,000 clones detected, approximately 87% appear once; the ten largest clones hold less than 9.5%. This CDR3 contains 9 residues. From germline, CDR1 is DFQATT and CDR2 SNEGSKA (reference sequence). V shed 6 bases and J shed 9 bases, with 6 bases lying between them.

This TCR was recovered from a woman between 45 and 65 years old who had recovered from COVID-19. Material for sequencing was peripheral blood. The rearrangement joins TRBV20-1 to TRBJ2-1; D gene ambiguous. This chain's CDR3 is CSAPGEQFF. In DNA form, the CDR3 reads TGCAGTGCCCCGGGTGAGCAGTTCTTC.